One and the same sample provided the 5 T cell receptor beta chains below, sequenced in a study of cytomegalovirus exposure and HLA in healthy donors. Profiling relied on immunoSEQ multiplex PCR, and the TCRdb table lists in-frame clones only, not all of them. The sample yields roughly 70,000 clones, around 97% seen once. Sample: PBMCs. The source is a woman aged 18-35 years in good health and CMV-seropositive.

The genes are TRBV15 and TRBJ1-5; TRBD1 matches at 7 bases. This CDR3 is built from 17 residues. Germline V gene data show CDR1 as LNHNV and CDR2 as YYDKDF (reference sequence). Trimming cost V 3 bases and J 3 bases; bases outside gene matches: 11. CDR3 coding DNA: TGTGCCACCAGCAGTGTATGGGACAGAAAACTCAATCAGCCCCAGCATTTT. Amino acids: CATSSVWDRKLNQPQHF.

Written as DNA, the CDR3 is TGTGCCAGCAGTGAAGGGAGGGTAGCGGAGACCTCCTACGAGCAGTACTTC. Protein sequence: CASSEGRVAETSYEQYF. This chain uses TRBV2 with TRBJ2-7, with D perhaps TRBD2 (6 bases). The V end was cut by 1 base, the J end by 0 bases, with 16 bases between. From germline, CDR1 is SNHLY and CDR2 FYNNEI. CDR3 size: 17 residues.

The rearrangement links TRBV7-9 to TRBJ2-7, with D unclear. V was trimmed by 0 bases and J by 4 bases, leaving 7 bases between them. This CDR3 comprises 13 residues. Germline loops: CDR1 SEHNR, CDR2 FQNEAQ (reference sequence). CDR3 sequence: CASSLAPLYEQYF. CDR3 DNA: TGTGCCAGCAGCTTAGCCCCCCTTTACGAGCAGTACTTC.

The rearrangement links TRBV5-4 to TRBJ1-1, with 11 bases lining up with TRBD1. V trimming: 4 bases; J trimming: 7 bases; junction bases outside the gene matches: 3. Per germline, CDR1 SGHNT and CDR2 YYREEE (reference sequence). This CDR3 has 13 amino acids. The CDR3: CASSAGQGGEAFF. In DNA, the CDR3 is TGTGCCAGCAGCGCGGGACAGGGGGGTGAAGCTTTCTTT.

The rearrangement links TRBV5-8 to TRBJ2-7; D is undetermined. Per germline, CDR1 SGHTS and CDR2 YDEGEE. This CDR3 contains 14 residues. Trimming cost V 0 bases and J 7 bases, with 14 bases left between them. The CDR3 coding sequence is TGTGCCAGCAGCTTGGACGCTTCGGTGGAGGAGCAGTACTTC. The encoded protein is CASSLDASVEEQYF.